This TCR beta chain was identified during a study of T cell responses to AZD1222 COVID-19 vaccine. Notes on the study in general: Repertoires were obtained only post-peak T cell response.

The CDR3 has 15 amino acids. Germline CDR1 is SGHTA and CDR2 is FQGNSA. J lost 9 bases, V lost 4 bases, and 8 bases had no gene match. Details on this clone: Its cognate antigen is unknown.

Profiled with immunoSEQ multiplex PCR; TCRdb holds only in-frame clones, not every one. In the table there are roughly 56,000 clones, approximately 85% of which are singletons. V usage is TRBV7-2 and J usage is TRBJ1-6; 8 nucleotides match TRBD1. The receptor's source is an adult in good health. The sequences come from peripheral blood, collected on day 0 of AZD1222 vaccination. In DNA, the CDR3 is TGTGCCAGCAGCTCGCGGACAGGGATGAGTTCACCCCTCCACTTT. It codes for CASSSRTGMSSPLHF.